This T cell receptor beta chain originates from a study of OX40 agonist ivuxolimab in advanced cancers. This table comes from immunoSEQ multiplex PCR, and its TCRdb copy is limited to in-frame clones, with some not included. This table has more than 55,000 clones, 85% appearing once. CDR1 is ENHRY, CDR2 SYGVKD, per germline. The CDR3 has 12 amino acids. Trimming stripped 4 bases from V and 5 bases from J, with 9 bases between. This clonotype was obtained from an adult with an advanced solid tumor such as melanoma, head and neck, liver or kidney cancer. The sample was CD4+ or CD8+ T cells sorted from blood, taken in a trial of the OX40 agonist ivuxolimab. The chain recombines TRBV10-3 with TRBJ2-7; D remains unclear. DNA of the CDR3: TGTGCCATCAGTGTCCGTTCCGACGAGCAGTACTTC. Translation gives CAISVRSDEQYF.